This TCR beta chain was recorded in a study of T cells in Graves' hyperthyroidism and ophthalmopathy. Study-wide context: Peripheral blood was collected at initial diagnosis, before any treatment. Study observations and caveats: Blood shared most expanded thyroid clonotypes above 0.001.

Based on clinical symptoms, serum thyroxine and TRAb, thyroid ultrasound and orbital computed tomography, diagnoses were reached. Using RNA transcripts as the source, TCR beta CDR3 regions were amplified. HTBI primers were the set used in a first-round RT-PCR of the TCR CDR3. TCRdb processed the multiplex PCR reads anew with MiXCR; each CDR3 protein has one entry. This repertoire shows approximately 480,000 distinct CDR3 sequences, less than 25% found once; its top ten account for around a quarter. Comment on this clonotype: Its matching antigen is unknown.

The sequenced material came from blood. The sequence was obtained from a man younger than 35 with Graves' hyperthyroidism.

The CDR3 loop reads CASGSYARDTQYF. For the CDR3, the DNA is TGTGCTAGTGGTTCTTACGCTAGGGATACGCAGTATTTT. The chain couples TRBV12-5 to TRBJ2-3, with no clear D. Germline assignment: CDR1 LGHNT and CDR2 FRNRAP. V was cut by 4 bases and J by 6 bases, with 11 bases left in between. The CDR3 loop spans 13 amino acids.